This record concerns one T cell receptor (beta chain) sequence. These data belong to a study of blood T cell repertoires in COVID-19. Study summary: In each case, the material was cDNA or gDNA derived from T cells, B-cell-depleted T cells, or PBMCs.

The CDR3 runs to 17 residues. V shed 5 bases, J shed 4 bases, and the junction held 13 bases outside the gene matches. CDR1 is MDHEN and CDR2 is SYDVKM in the germline V gene. The table came from immunoSEQ multiplex PCR; TCRdb's copy has only in-frame clones and leaves some out. The data contain more than 65,000 clones, more than 75% of them singletons. The V and J genes are TRBV28 and TRBJ1-4; the match to TRBD1 covers 7 bases. Sample: peripheral blood. The sequence was obtained from a woman older than 75 with active or convalescent COVID-19. The CDR3 here is CASSTPMTGSGNEKLFF. CDR3 coding DNA: TGTGCCAGCAGTACACCAATGACAGGGTCCGGTAATGAAAAACTGTTTTTT.